What follows describes a single T cell receptor (beta chain). Its specificity is not known. This entry comes from a study of blood T cells in healthy people across ages. Overall study findings and caveats: Underestimates were what the diversity estimates from one million T cells were considered to be. Naive and antigen-experienced cells were not separated, limiting conclusive comparison. The CMV status of each donor remained undetermined, and this could have confounded shifts in expanded clonotypes. Older age went with lower TCR beta diversity per million T cells, in a roughly linear way.

The CDR3 length is 15 residues. Germline V gene sequence: CDR1 MDHEN, CDR2 SYDVKM. Using a J-beta primer mix together with a sample-barcoded 5' primer, a second PCR was run for roughly 6 to 12 cycles. MiXCR, run by TCRdb on the 5' RACE reads, gives a single entry per CDR3 protein. Among 700,000 or so distinct CDR3 sequences listed, 22% were seen once. The chain joins TRBV28 to TRBJ2-5; TRBD1 aligns across 7 bases. The tail of the sequence fits TRBJ2-7 better, so the J call may be wrong. The source of this sequence is a man in his sixties or seventies in good health. The source material was blood. The CDR3 DNA follows: TGTGCCAGCGGATCACAGGGGTTAGGCTCCTACGAGCAGTACTTC. Translation gives CASGSQGLGSYEQYF.